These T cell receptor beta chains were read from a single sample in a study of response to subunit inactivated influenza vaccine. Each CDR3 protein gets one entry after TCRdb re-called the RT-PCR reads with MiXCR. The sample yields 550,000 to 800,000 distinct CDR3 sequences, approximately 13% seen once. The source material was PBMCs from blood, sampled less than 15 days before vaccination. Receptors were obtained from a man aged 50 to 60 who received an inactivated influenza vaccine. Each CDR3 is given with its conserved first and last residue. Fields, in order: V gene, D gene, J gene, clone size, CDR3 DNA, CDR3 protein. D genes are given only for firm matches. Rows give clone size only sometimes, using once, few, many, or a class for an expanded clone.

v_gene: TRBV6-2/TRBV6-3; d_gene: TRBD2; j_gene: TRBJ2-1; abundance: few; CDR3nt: TGTGCCAGCAGTTACACCTCTAGACTAGCGGGAGTCCCCAATGAGCAGTTCTTC; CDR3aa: CASSYTSRLAGVPNEQFF
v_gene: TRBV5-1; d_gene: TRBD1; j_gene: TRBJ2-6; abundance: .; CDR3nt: TGCGCCAGCAGCAGAACACAGGGGTTGAGTGGGGCCAACGTCCTGACTTTC; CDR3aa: CASSRTQGLSGANVLTF
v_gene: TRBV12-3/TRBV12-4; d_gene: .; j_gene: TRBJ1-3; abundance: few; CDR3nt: TGTGCCAGTTCCTTAGAGGGGCAGGGCCGAAACACCATATATTTT; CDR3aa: CASSLEGQGRNTIYF
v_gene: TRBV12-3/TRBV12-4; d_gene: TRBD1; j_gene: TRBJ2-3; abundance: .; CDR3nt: TGTGCCAGCAGTTTAAAACAGGGGAAAACAGATACGCAGTATTTT; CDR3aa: CASSLKQGKTDTQYF
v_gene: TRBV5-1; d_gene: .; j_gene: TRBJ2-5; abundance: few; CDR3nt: TGCGCCAGCAGCTTGACGGGCACCACCCGTGAGACCCAGTACTTC; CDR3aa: CASSLTGTTRETQYF
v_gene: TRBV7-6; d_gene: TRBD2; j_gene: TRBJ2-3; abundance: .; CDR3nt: TGTGCCAGCAGCTTAGCTAGCGGGGGGGCCTCAACGCAGTATTTT; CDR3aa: CASSLASGGASTQYF
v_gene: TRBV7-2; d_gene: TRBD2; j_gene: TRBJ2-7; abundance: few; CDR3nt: TGTGCCAGCAGCTTGACTAGCGGGAGTGGCCGTTGGGAGCAGTACTTC; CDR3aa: CASSLTSGSGRWEQYF
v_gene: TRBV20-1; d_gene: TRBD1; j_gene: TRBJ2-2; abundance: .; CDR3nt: TGCAGTGCTAGAGATCCCGACAGGGTGACCGGGGAGCTGTTTTTT; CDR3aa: CSARDPDRVTGELFF
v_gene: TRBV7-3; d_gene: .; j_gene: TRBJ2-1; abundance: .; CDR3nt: TGTGCCAGCAGCTTAAATTTGCAGCTATCGTACAATGAGCAGTTCTTC; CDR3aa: CASSLNLQLSYNEQFF
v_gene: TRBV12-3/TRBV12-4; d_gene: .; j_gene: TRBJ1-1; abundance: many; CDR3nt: TGTGCCAGCAGTTTAGTGGGGGCGGCTGAAGCTTTCTTT; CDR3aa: CASSLVGAAEAFF
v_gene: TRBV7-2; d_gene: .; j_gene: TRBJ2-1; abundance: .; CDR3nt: TGTGCCAGCAGTATAGGGGGAATGGAGCAGTTCTTC; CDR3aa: CASSIGGMEQFF
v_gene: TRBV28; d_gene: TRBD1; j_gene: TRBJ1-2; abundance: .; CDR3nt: TGTGCCAGCCAAAGGACAGGGGCGTTTACATATGGCTACACCTTC; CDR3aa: CASQRTGAFTYGYTF
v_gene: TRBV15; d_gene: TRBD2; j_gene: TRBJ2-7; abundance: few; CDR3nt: TGTGCCACCAGCAGAGCGGGGGGAGCGGGCTACGAGCAGTACTTC; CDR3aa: CATSRAGGAGYEQYF
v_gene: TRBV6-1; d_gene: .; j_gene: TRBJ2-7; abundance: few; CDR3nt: TGTGCCAGCAGCCCTGCCGCAAGTAGTTTCGAGCAGTACTTC; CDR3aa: CASSPAASSFEQYF
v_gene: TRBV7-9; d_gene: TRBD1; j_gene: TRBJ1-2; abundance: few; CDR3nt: TGTGCCAGCAGCGTTTCAGGGGGGAGCTACACCTTC; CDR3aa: CASSVSGGSYTF
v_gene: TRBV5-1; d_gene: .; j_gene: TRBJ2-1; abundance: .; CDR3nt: TGCGCCAGCAGCGAGACAGGAGAATCCTACAATGAGCAGTTCTTC; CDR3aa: CASSETGESYNEQFF
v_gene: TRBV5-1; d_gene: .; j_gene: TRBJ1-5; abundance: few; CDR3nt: TGCGCCAGCAGCTCGGGGGAGGATCAGCCCCAGCATTTT; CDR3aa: CASSSGEDQPQHF
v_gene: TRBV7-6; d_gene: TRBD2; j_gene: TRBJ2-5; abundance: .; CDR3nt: TGTGCCAGCAGCTTAGCGTCTAGCGGGATGGGAGAGACCCAGTACTTC; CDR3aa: CASSLASSGMGETQYF
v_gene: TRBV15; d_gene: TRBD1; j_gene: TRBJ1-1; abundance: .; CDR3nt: TGTGCCACCAGCAGTAGACAGGGGAACACTGAAGCTTTCTTT; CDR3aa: CATSSRQGNTEAFF